Included here is one T cell receptor (beta chain) sequence, with context. Its antigen is as yet unknown. Sequenced with the Oncomine TCR Beta short-read assay was DNA taken from cultured CD4+ T cells. TCRdb independently ran MiXCR on the PCR reads; one entry per CDR3 protein. Among some 15,000 distinct CDR3 sequences listed, about 50% were seen once. Treatment in this sample: approximately nine-day PBMC culture with coronavirus spike peptide pools or control peptides (ViraFEST assay). Germline CDR1 is MNHEY and CDR2 is SVGEGT. This CDR3 comprises 14 residues. V dropped 0 bases and J dropped 8; count of bases not matched to a gene: 5. This sample stems from a study of vaccination and CD4 T cells after COVID-19.

The rearrangement links TRBV6-2 or TRBV6-3 to TRBJ1-2, with 8 bases fitting TRBD1. Source material: CD4+ T cells from blood, cultured in vitro. The source of this sequence is a human donor who had recovered from COVID-19. Here the CDR3 reads CASSYSNGQGGYTF. The CDR3 DNA is TGTGCCAGCAGTTACTCGAACGGACAGGGCGGCTACACCTTC.